This TCR beta chain was obtained from a study of blood T cell repertoires in COVID-19 (dated by TCRdb to about 2020). Looking at the study overall: The collaborator samples originated in the United States, Italy and Spain and spanned the acute and convalescent phases of COVID-19. The material from the prospective study consisted of cDNA or gDNA derived from T cells, B-cell-depleted T cells, or PBMCs. Deeply sampled blood TCRbeta repertoires from subjects exposed to, actively infected with, or recovered from COVID-19 were included in the dataset. The repertoires were made available in a free public database intended to serve as a resource for research on the immune response to SARS-CoV-2. The samples were drawn from two sources: the first 160 participants of the ongoing ImmuneRACE study, and fewer than 1,500 subjects contributed by 6 global collaborators. Nearly every sample came with metadata listing a de-identified subject ID, COVID-19 status, age in years and sex. HLA class I and class II types, where available, came from metadata supplied by the sample provider rather than from assay-based typing. Results the study describes overall, beyond this receptor: The amount of clinical and demographic metadata varied by source and participant and was provided uncurated.

The sample holds one count of this clone. Its antigen has not been determined. Per-base quality was not reported, and no clone a single base away is much larger than it. TCRbeta CDR3 regions were amplified from genomic DNA using the immunoSEQ Assay, a bias-controlled multiplex PCR. Per the authors' processing: The number of nucleated cells in each sample was estimated by amplification of reference gene primers within the assay. To quantify the absolute abundance of each unique TCRbeta CDR3 rearrangement, sequence reads were collapsed and filtered. For each sample, productive Simpson clonality was calculated as the square root of Simpson's diversity index across productive rearrangements. The table was pulled from immuneACCESS by TCRdb, which kept in-frame rearrangements only. Such tables lose some clones; where checked, under half of the loss comes from unresolved V genes, and the rest has no known cause. V and J calls and clone size are as listed in that table; D and trimming were resolved from the DNA. This sample is represented by roughly 300,000 clones; roughly 85% of them were singletons. Of the sample, 4% to 5% falls within the top ten clones.

In the prospective study, participants were about 18 to 95 years old, resided in approximately 25 geographic areas of the United States, and were enrolled through a virtual design. In the prospective study, participants were assigned to cohorts based on the clinical history participants reported in a screening survey and a study questionnaire. In the prospective study, whole blood, serum and a nasopharyngeal or oropharyngeal swab were collected from each participant by mobile phlebotomists. Over an approximately two-month period, participants in the prospective study had the option of providing additional blood draws and questionnaires. Before DNA extraction, prospective study blood samples were shipped either frozen or at room temperature. The CDR3 goes from the cysteine to the phenylalanine over 13 residues. Only the CDR3 region is kept as DNA, spanning 39 bases read in frame from base 1. Per the germline V gene (reference sequence), MNHEY is the CDR1 and SMNVEV is the CDR2. The germline ends are 8 bases apart after V is trimmed by 4 bases and J by 2 bases.

The TCR originated in a woman in her thirties or forties with acute COVID-19. Input material: PBMCs or T cells enriched from blood (not recorded which). The V gene is TRBV27 and the J gene is TRBJ1-1; there is no confident call for the D gene. The CDR3 amino acid sequence is: CASSSGTNTEAFF. The nucleotide sequence is TGTGCCAGCAGTTCGGGTACAAACACTGAAGCTTTCTTT.